The following is a T cell receptor beta chain sequence with its context. These data are taken from a study of blood T cells in healthy people across ages. Through a sample-barcoded 5' primer and a J-beta primer mix, a second PCR was run for roughly 7 to 11 cycles. The authors tagged each cDNA molecule using a template-switch adaptor with 12 random nucleotides. Paired-end reads containing CDR3 totaled no fewer than 2.5 million for each sample. From the 5' RACE reads, TCRdb called clonotypes with MiXCR, one entry per CDR3 protein. This sample has fewer than 950,000 distinct CDR3 sequences, with about 55% found just once. V was trimmed by 5 bases and J by 5 bases, leaving 16 bases between them. The CDR3 contains 14 residues. CDR1 SGHTA and CDR2 FQGTGA come from the germline V gene.

Source material: blood. This receptor was identified in a man older than 75 in good health. V and J are TRBV7-3 and TRBJ2-7; perhaps TRBD2 as D (6 bases). The CDR3 nucleotides are TGTGCCAGCAGCCCCAGCGGAGGGAACGACGAGCAGTACTTC. Encoded protein: CASSPSGGNDEQYF.